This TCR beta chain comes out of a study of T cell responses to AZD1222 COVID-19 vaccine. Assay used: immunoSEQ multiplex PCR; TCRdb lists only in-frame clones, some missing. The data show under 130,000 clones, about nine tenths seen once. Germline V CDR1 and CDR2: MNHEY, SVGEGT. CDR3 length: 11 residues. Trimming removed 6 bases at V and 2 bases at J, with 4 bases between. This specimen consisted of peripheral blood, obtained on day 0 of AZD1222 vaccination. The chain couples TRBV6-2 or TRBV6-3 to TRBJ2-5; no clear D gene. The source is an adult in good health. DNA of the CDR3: TGTGCCAGCAGCCCACAAGAGACCCAGTACTTC. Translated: CASSPQETQYF.